A single sample gave rise to the 25 T cell receptor beta chains below, sequenced in a study of cytomegalovirus exposure and HLA in healthy donors. PCR involved 60 Vbeta and 13 Jbeta primers. Assay used: immunoSEQ multiplex PCR; TCRdb lists only in-frame clones, some missing. The table lists under 200,000 clones, around four fifths of them singletons, with under 1.5% in the top ten. The sequencing input was PBMCs. These receptors were obtained from a woman in her 30s in good health and CMV-seronegative.

This chain uses TRBV28 with TRBJ1-2, with 7 bases matching TRBD1. Germline assignment: CDR1 MDHEN and CDR2 SYDVKM. The CDR3 has 16 residues. With 2 bases clipped from V and 4 bases from J, the junction kept 10 bases outside the gene matches. CDR3 sequence (DNA): TGTGCCAGCAGTTTAAGGGTGACAGGGACTCGCTATGGCTACACCTTC. Encoded protein: CASSLRVTGTRYGYTF.

The J gene is TRBJ1-5, the V gene TRBV27, with TRBD1 matching 8 bases. This CDR3 contains 15 residues. Trimming took 6 bases from V and 2 from J; bases not matched to a gene: 6. The germline V gene has CDR1 MNHEY and CDR2 SMNVEV (reference sequence). This CDR3 reads CASRDRGGGNQPQHF. The CDR3 DNA is TGTGCCAGCAGAGACAGGGGTGGGGGCAATCAGCCCCAGCATTTT.

This chain uses TRBV28 with TRBJ1-5; D is perhaps TRBD1 (5 bases). V dropped 7 bases and J dropped 5 bases, with 12 bases sitting between them. The V gene's germline CDR1 is MDHEN and CDR2 SYDVKM. The length of the CDR3 is 13 residues. Here the CDR3 DNA reads TGTGCCAGCACCCAGGGCTCTCATCAGCCCCAGCATTTT. Its protein product is CASTQGSHQPQHF.

The rearrangement uses TRBV5-1 and TRBJ2-3, with 9 bases aligning to TRBD2. J gave up 4 bases and V 5 bases, and 8 bases lay outside the gene matches. This CDR3 contains 15 residues. Germline V gene data show CDR1 as SGHRS and CDR2 as YFSETQ. The CDR3 spells CASSFAGGLPDTQYF. The CDR3 region has the DNA TGCGCCAGCAGTTTCGCGGGGGGGCTACCAGATACGCAGTATTTT.

This clone was seen only a few times. This sequence joins TRBV28 and TRBJ2-2, with TRBD2 identical over 10 bases. CDR1 is MDHEN, CDR2 SYDVKM, per germline. After removal of 5 bases from V and 6 bases from J, the junction contained 12 bases not matched to a gene. CDR3 length equals 17 residues. Written as DNA, the CDR3 is TGTGCCAGCAGTGGGGATAGCGGGGGGAAACATCCCGGGGAGCTGTTTTTT. Translation gives CASSGDSGGKHPGELFF.

The chain employs TRBV7-8 and TRBJ2-3, with D maybe TRBD2 (7 bases). Germline-derived CDR1 and CDR2 are SGHVS and FQNEAQ. The V and J ends lost 2 bases and 5 bases respectively, with 17 bases between them. The length of the CDR3 is 16 residues. The CDR3 coding sequence is TGTGCCAGCAGCTTACGGGTGGGGGGGCCGGGAGATACGCAGTATTTT. As protein: CASSLRVGGPGDTQYF.

The V call is TRBV7-6, the J call TRBJ2-3; D not resolved. With 5 bases removed from V and 3 bases from J, the gap between germline ends came to 9 bases. The CDR3 extends over 13 amino acids. Germline CDR1 SGHVS, CDR2 FNYEAQ. CDR3 amino acids: CASSLDLTDTQYF. CDR3 nucleotides: TGTGCCAGCAGCCTCGACTTGACAGATACGCAGTATTTT.

The CDR3 sequence is CASTRANSPLHF. The CDR3 nucleotides read TGTGCCAGCACCAGGGCTAATTCACCCCTCCACTTT. V gene TRBV6-6 combines with J gene TRBJ1-6; tentative D call: TRBD1 (5 bases). Between the trimmed V and J ends, which lost 7 bases and 6 bases, there was a span of 7 bases. Germline assignment: CDR1 MNHNY and CDR2 SVGAGI (reference sequence). The CDR3 contains 12 residues.

In nucleotides, the CDR3 is TGTGCCAGCACCCTGACAGGGATCCCCTACGAGCAGTACTTC. Translated, it gives CASTLTGIPYEQYF. This chain joins TRBV2 and TRBJ2-7; 7 bases map to TRBD1. Trimming removed 7 bases from V and 2 bases from J; junction bases left unmatched: 8. Germline lookup yields CDR1 SNHLY and CDR2 FYNNEI. CDR3 length equals 14 residues.

The chain is built from TRBV7-9 and TRBJ1-1; D might be TRBD1 (5 bases). CDR3 length equals 10 residues. The germline gives CDR1 SEHNR, CDR2 FQNEAQ (reference sequence). Trimming pared 10 bases from V and 6 bases from J, leaving 9 bases between. In nucleotides, the CDR3 is TGTGCCATCTCAGGGTCTGAAGCTTTCTTT. Its translation is CAISGSEAFF.

The rearrangement links TRBV2 to TRBJ1-2; D unresolved. CDR1 SNHLY and CDR2 FYNNEI come from the germline V gene. The CDR3 is 15 amino acids. The V gene lost 6 bases and the J gene lost 5 bases, with 19 bases spanning the gap. The DNA of the CDR3 is TGTGCCAGCAGGGAGGAGGCCAAGCGGGGATATGGCTACACCTTC. Residues: CASREEAKRGYGYTF.

The gene calls are TRBV7-2 and TRBJ2-7; TRBD2 aligns across 8 bases. Germline V lookup: CDR1 SGHTA, CDR2 FQGNSA. The CDR3 runs 18 residues. With V trimmed by 1 base and J by 4 bases, 15 bases remained unmatched. The CDR3 is CASSLVSAGGLLIYEQYF. Written as DNA, the CDR3 is TGTGCCAGCAGCTTAGTGTCGGCGGGGGGCCTTTTAATTTACGAGCAGTACTTC.

The chain carries TRBV11-1 and TRBJ2-1; possibly TRBD1 for D (5 bases). Germline assignment: CDR1 SGHAT and CDR2 FQDESV (reference sequence). V lost 1 base, J lost 10 bases, and 14 bases lay in between. The CDR3 contains 14 residues. Here the CDR3 reads CASSLVAPRGEQFF. CDR3 bases: TGTGCCAGCAGCTTAGTGGCCCCAAGGGGAGAGCAGTTCTTC.

This clone came up once. The junction does not match germline at one end; this may be a read error. In the same sample, other DNA sequences code for this CDR3. V gene TRBV4-1 combines with J gene TRBJ2-5, with 12 bases matching TRBD2. The CDR3 spans 18 residues. Germline values: CDR1 MGHRA, CDR2 YSYEKL. As DNA, the CDR3 is TGCGCCAGCAGCCTAGGACTAGCGGGGACGTCGTACCAGGAGACCCAGTACTTC. Residues: CASSLGLAGTSYQETQYF.

The CDR3, as DNA: TGTGCTAGTGGTTTGGTATCGGGGGCGAACACCGGGGAGCTGTTTTTT. It yields the protein CASGLVSGANTGELFF. This chain links TRBV12-5 with TRBJ2-2; possibly TRBD2 for D (6 bases). Germline loops: CDR1 LGHNT, CDR2 FRNRAP. Trimming removed 0 bases from V and 0 bases from J, with 8 bases in between. The CDR3 loop spans 16 amino acids.

This sequence joins TRBV28 and TRBJ2-7; 8 positions agree with TRBD1. The CDR3 is made up of 15 amino acids. Looked up from germline, CDR1 is MDHEN and CDR2 is SYDVKM. The J segment lost 7 bases and the V segment lost 6 bases, leaving 14 bases of the junction unmatched. CDR3 sequence (DNA): TGTGCCAGCAGCACCACCGGGACAGGAGCTAGGGAGCAGTACTTC. It yields the protein CASSTTGTGAREQYF. Drawing the rest from reference TRBV28 and TRBJ2-7, the complete variable domain is DVKVTQSSRYLVKRTGEKVFLECVQDMDHENMFWYRQDPGLGLRLIYFSYDVKMKEKGDIPEGYSVSREKKERFSLILESASTNQTSMYLCASSTTGTGAREQYFGPGTRLTVT.

J is TRBJ2-7 and V is TRBV7-9; D is possibly TRBD1 (6 bases). V lost 1 base to trimming and J lost 4 bases, with 11 bases between them. CDR1 and CDR2 (germline): SEHNR, FQNEAQ (reference sequence). CDR3 length: 14 residues. The CDR3 here is CASSLGQGLYEQYF. The CDR3 DNA is TGTGCCAGCAGCTTAGGGCAGGGGTTGTACGAGCAGTACTTC.

This chain uses TRBV29-1 with TRBJ2-1; D gene uncertain. Trimming removed 7 bases at V and 4 bases at J, with 14 bases between. The CDR3 extends over 13 amino acids. Germline V gene data show CDR1 as SQVTM and CDR2 as ANQGSEA. The CDR3 DNA is TGCAGCGCTTCCAACTCTTTTTACAATGAGCAGTTCTTC. Translated: CSASNSFYNEQFF.

V gene TRBV28 combines with J gene TRBJ1-2, with 8 bases matching TRBD1. CDR1 MDHEN and CDR2 SYDVKM come from the germline V gene. The CDR3 covers 16 residues. J lost 8 bases, V lost 6 bases, and 17 bases had no gene match. As DNA, the CDR3 is TGTGCCAGCAGCCCGGTAGAGTGGCAGGGGGCGCAAGGCTACACCTTC. This codes for CASSPVEWQGAQGYTF.

J is TRBJ1-5 and V is TRBV9; D possibly corresponds to TRBD1 (6 bases). The V and J ends lost 5 bases and 4 bases respectively, with 22 bases between them. CDR1 and CDR2 from the germline V gene are SGDLS and YYNGEE. The CDR3 consists of 17 residues. In DNA form, the CDR3 reads TGTGCCAGCAGGAAAATGTACAGGGTGGTTGAAAATCAGCCCCAGCATTTT. Translating gives CASRKMYRVVENQPQHF. The full variable domain, completed using reference TRBV9 and TRBJ1-5, is DSGVTQTPKHLITATGQRVTLRCSPRSGDLSVYWYQQSLDQGLQFLIQYYNGEERAKGNILERFSAQQFPDLHSELNLSSLELGDSALYFCASRKMYRVVENQPQHFGDGTRLSIL.

J is TRBJ2-4 and V is TRBV30; 11 bases are shared with TRBD1. The J segment lost 10 bases and the V segment lost 2 bases, leaving 7 bases of the junction unmatched. CDR1 and CDR2 (germline): GTSNPN, SVGIG (reference sequence). The CDR3 loop spans 14 amino acids. The CDR3 loop is CAWSPTGTGGIQYF. CDR3 DNA sequence: TGTGCCTGGAGTCCGACCGGGACAGGGGGGATTCAGTACTTC.

The rearrangement uses TRBV19 and TRBJ2-6; D call uncertain. V was pared by 5 bases and J by 2 bases, with 10 bases between. Germline-derived CDR1 and CDR2 are LNHDA and SQIVND (reference sequence). This CDR3 contains 15 residues. CDR3 sequence reads: CASSFYSPGANVLTF. CDR3 bases: TGTGCCAGTAGTTTTTACAGCCCTGGGGCCAACGTCCTGACTTTC. Complete variable domain (other parts from reference TRBV19 and TRBJ2-6): DGGITQSPKYLFRKEGQNVTLSCEQNLNHDAMYWYRQDPGQGLRLIYYSQIVNDFQKGDIAEGYSVSREKKESFPLTVTSAQKNPTAFYLCASSFYSPGANVLTFGAGSRLTVL.

This clone was counted only a few times. The rearrangement uses TRBV28 and TRBJ1-5; D ambiguous. The CDR3 is made up of 12 amino acids. The ends were cut back, 8 bases at V and 9 bases at J, with 14 bases in the middle. CDR1 and CDR2 from the germline V gene are MDHEN and SYDVKM. CDR3 sequence reads: CASRPSGGPQHF. DNA of the CDR3: TGTGCCAGCCGCCCTTCTGGCGGGCCCCAGCATTTT.

The genes are TRBV6-5 and TRBJ1-5; TRBD1 might be the D (5 bases). Germline V gene sequence: CDR1 MNHEY, CDR2 SVGAGI. Trimming removed 5 bases at V and 4 bases at J, with 15 bases between. CDR3 length equals 15 residues. The chain's CDR3 is CASSPIRQINQPQHF. The CDR3 region has the DNA TGTGCCAGCAGTCCTATAAGACAGATAAATCAGCCCCAGCATTTT.

The V call is TRBV15, the J call TRBJ2-7, with D possibly being TRBD2 (5 bases). Trimming removed 5 bases at V and 3 bases at J, with 20 bases between. CDR1 and CDR2 (germline): LNHNV, YYDKDF (reference sequence). The CDR3 is made up of 16 amino acids. The CDR3 DNA is TGTGCCACCAGCCTTAGCGTCTACTCAAGAGGCTACGAGCAGTACTTC. It translates to CATSLSVYSRGYEQYF.